This TCR beta chain originates from a study of blood T cell repertoires in COVID-19. The assay was immunoSEQ multiplex PCR, and TCRdb's table has in-frame clones only and misses some. The data contain some 380,000 clones, about four fifths of them seen just once; the ten biggest clones take up about 1.2%. This CDR3 has 14 amino acids. The germline gives CDR1 MNHEY, CDR2 SMNVEV (reference sequence). Trimming removed 4 bases from V and 5 bases from J; junction bases left unmatched: 7. This clonotype was obtained from a human donor with acute or convalescent COVID-19. The donor label of this sample is uncertain. The chain couples TRBV27 to TRBJ1-1, with 7 bases aligning to TRBD1. The sample was peripheral blood. CDR3 DNA sequence: TGTGCCAGCAGTTCCCGACAGGGCGCGACTGAAGCTTTCTTT. Protein sequence: CASSSRQGATEAFF.